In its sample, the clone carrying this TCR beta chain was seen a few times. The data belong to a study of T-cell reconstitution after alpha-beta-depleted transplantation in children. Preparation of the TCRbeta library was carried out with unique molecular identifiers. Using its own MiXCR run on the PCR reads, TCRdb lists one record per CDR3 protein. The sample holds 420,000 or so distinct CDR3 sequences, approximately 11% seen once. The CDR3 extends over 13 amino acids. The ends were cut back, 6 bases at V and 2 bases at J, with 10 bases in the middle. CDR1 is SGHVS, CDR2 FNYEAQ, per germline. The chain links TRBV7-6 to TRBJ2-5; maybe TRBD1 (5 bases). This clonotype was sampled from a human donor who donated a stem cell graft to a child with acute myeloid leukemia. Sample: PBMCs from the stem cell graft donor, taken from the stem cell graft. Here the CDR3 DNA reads TGTGCCAGCAGTTCAGGGTTTCAAGAGACCCAGTACTTC. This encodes CASSSGFQETQYF.